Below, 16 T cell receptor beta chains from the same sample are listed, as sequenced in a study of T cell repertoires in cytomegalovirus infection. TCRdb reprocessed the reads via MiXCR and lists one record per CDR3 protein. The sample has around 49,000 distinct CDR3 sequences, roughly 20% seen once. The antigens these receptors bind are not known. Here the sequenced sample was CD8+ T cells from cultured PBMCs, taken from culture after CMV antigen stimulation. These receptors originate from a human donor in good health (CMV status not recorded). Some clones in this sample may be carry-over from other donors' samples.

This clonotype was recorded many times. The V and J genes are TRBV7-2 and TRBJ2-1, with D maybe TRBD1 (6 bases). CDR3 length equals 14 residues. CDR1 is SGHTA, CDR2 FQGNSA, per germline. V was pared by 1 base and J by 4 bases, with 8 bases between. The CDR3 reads CASSLGTAYNEQFF. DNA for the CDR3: TGTGCCAGCAGCTTAGGGACAGCTTACAATGAGCAGTTCTTC.

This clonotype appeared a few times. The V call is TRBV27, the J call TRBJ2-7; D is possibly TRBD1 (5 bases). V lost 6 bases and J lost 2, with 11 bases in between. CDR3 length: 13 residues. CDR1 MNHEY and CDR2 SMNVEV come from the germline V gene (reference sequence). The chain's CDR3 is CASRVTGTYEQYF. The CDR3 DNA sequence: TGTGCCAGCAGGGTCACAGGCACCTACGAGCAGTACTTC.

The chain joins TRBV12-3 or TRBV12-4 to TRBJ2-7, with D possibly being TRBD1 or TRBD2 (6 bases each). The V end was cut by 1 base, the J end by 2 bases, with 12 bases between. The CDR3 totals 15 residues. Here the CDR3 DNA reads TGTGCCAGCAGTTTAGGAGGGGGGCTCCCCTACGAGCAGTACTTC. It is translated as CASSLGGGLPYEQYF.

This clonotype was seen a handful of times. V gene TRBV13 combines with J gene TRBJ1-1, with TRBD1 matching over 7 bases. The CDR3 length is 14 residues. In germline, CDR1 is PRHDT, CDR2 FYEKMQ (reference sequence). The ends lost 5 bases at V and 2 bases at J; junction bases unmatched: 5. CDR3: CASSEGQLNTEAFF. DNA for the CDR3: TGTGCCAGCAGCGAGGGACAGCTTAACACTGAAGCTTTCTTT.

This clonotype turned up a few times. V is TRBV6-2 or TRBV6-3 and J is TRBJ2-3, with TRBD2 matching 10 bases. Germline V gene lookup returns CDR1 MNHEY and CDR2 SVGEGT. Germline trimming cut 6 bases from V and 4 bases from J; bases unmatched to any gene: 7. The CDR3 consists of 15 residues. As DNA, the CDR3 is TGTGCCAGCAGCCTAGCGGGAGCGGGTGCAGATACGCAGTATTTT. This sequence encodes CASSLAGAGADTQYF.

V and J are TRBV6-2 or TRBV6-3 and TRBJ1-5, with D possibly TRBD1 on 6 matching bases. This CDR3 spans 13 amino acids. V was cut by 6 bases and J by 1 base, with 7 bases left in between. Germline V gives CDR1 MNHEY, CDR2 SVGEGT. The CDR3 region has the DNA TGTGCCAGCAGACAGGGAAGCAATCAGCCCCAGCATTTT. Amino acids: CASRQGSNQPQHF.

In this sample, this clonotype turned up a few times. In DNA, the CDR3 is TGTGCCAGCAGCTTCCAGGGGGGCTACGAGCAGTACTTC. It translates to CASSFQGGYEQYF. The chain is built from TRBV7-2 and TRBJ2-7; D possibly corresponds to TRBD1 (7 bases). The CDR3 is 13 amino acids. Germline V lookup: CDR1 SGHTA, CDR2 FQGNSA. Trimming pared 3 bases from V and 3 bases from J, leaving 9 bases between.

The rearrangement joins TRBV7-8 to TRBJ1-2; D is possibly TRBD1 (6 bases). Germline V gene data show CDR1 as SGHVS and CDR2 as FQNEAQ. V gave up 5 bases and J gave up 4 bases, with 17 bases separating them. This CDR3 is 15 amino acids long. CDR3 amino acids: CASSHNRVGGYGYTF. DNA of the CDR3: TGTGCCAGCAGCCACAACAGGGTGGGGGGCTATGGCTACACCTTC.

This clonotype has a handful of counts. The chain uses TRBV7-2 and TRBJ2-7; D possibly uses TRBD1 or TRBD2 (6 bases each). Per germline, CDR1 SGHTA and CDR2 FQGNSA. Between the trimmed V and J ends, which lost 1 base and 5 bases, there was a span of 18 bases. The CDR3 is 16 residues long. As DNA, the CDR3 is TGTGCCAGCAGCTTAGTGCCGGAGGGGGGTCTCGACGAGCAGTACTTC. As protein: CASSLVPEGGLDEQYF.

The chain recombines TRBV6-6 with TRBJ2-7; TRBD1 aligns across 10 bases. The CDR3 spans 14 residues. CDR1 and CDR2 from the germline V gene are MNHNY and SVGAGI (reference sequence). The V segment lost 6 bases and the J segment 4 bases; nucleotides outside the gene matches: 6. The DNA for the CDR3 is TGTGCCAGCAGCCTGACAGGGGGCCGATACGAGCAGTACTTC. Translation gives CASSLTGGRYEQYF.

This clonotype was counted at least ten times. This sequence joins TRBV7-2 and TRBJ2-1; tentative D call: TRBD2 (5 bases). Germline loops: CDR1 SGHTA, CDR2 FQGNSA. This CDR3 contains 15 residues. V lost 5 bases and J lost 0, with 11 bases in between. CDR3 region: CASSPRRGSYNEQFF. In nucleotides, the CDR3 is TGTGCCAGCAGCCCCCGTCGGGGCTCCTACAATGAGCAGTTCTTC.

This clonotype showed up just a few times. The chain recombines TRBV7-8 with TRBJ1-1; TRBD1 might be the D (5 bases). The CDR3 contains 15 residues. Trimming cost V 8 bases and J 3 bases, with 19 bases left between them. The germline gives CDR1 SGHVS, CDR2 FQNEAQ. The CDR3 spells CASLRRGYGYTEAFF. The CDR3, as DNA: TGTGCCAGCCTACGGAGGGGATATGGGTACACTGAAGCTTTCTTT.

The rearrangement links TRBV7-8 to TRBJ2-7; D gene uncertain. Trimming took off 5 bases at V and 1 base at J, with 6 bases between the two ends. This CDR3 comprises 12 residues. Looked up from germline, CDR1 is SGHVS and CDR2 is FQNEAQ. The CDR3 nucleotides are TGTGCCAGCAGCCGTAATTCCTACGAGCAGTACTTC. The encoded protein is CASSRNSYEQYF.

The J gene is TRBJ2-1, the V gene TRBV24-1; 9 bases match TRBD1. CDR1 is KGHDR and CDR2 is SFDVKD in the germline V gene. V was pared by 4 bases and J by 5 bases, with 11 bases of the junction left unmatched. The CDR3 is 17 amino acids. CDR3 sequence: CATSESPGTGSNNEQFF. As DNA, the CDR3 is TGTGCCACCAGTGAGTCCCCCGGGACAGGGTCCAACAATGAGCAGTTCTTC.

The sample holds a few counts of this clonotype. CDR3 DNA: TGTGCCAGCAGCCCTCTACCAGCGGGAGTTTTGAATGAGCAGTTCTTC. Translation: CASSPLPAGVLNEQFF. The rearrangement uses TRBV7-2 and TRBJ2-1, with 8 bases matching TRBD2. Germline CDR1 is SGHTA and CDR2 is FQGNSA. The V segment lost 5 bases and the J segment 7 bases; nucleotides outside the gene matches: 13. This CDR3 has 16 residues.

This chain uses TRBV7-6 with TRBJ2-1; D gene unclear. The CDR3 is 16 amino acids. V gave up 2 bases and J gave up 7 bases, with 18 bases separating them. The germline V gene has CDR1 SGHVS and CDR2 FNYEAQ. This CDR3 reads CASSLSFQISGNEQFF. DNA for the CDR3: TGTGCCAGCAGCTTAAGTTTTCAGATAAGTGGGAATGAGCAGTTCTTC.